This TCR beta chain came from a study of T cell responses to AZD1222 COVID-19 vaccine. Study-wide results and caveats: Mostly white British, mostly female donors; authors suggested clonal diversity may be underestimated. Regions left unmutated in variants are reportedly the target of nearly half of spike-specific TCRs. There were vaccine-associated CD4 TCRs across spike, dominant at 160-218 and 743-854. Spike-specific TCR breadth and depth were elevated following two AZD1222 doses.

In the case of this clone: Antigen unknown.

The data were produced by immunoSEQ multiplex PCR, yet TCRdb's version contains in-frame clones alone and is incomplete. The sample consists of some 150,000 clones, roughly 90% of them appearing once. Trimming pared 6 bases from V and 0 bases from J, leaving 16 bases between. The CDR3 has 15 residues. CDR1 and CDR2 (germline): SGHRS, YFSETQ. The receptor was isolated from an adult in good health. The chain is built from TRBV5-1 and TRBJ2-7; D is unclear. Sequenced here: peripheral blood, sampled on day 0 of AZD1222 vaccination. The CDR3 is CASNPTEGLSYEQYF. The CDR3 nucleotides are TGCGCCAGCAACCCGACGGAAGGCCTCTCCTACGAGCAGTACTTC.